The source of this TCR beta chain is a study of blood T cell repertoires in COVID-19. At the level of the study: From the United States, Italy and Spain came samples of acute and convalescent COVID-19.

V lost 4 bases and J lost 5, with 14 bases in between. The CDR3 consists of 14 residues. CDR1 is MGHDK, CDR2 SYGVNS, per germline. The study drew participants aged roughly 18 to 95 years from some 24 US areas. Clinical histories supplied by participants themselves formed the basis of cohort assignment. Authors' data handling: Estimation of nucleated cell counts relied on the amplification of reference gene primers. The protocol was immunoSEQ multiplex PCR, while the TCRdb copy is restricted to in-frame clones and leaves out a portion. For V, J and clone size, that table is used; D and trimming come from the DNA. The sample shows hundreds of thousands of clones, less than 90% of them seen only once.

The sequenced material came from PBMCs or T cells enriched from blood (not recorded which). This clonotype was obtained from a woman aged 45-65 years in a cohort exposed to, infected with or recovered from COVID-19 (not recorded which). The genes are TRBV25-1 and TRBJ2-5; D may be TRBD2 (6 bases). The CDR3: CASSGRLGRETQYF. The CDR3 DNA reads TGTGCCAGCAGTGGACGACTAGGACGGGAGACCCAGTACTTC.